The next 13 T cell receptor beta chains were all read from a single sample in a study of cytomegalovirus exposure and HLA in healthy donors. The PCR contained 60 Vbeta and 13 Jbeta primers. Data came from immunoSEQ multiplex PCR; TCRdb stores just in-frame clones and leaves some out. The repertoire holds 140,000 to 150,000 clones, 70% to 80% seen once, with 2.4% in the top ten. The sequenced sample was PBMCs. These receptors originate from a woman between 18 and 30 years old in good health and CMV-seropositive.

V usage is TRBV5-1 and J usage is TRBJ2-7, with unresolved D. V gave up 0 bases and J gave up 0 bases, with 4 bases separating them. CDR1 and CDR2 from the germline V gene are SGHRS and YFSETQ. The CDR3 runs 13 residues. CDR3 region: CASSLGRSYEQYF. In nucleotides, the CDR3 is TGCGCCAGCAGCTTGGGTCGCTCCTACGAGCAGTACTTC.

This chain links TRBV7-2 with TRBJ1-1; D uncertain. The germline gives CDR1 SGHTA, CDR2 FQGNSA. The CDR3 has 16 amino acids. The V gene lost 1 base and the J gene lost 2 bases, with 14 bases spanning the gap. The CDR3 DNA is TGTGCCAGCAGCTTAGTCCCGGTTTTAAGTAACACTGAAGCTTTCTTT. Amino acids: CASSLVPVLSNTEAFF.

The chain is built from TRBV6-5 and TRBJ2-5; D possibly corresponds to TRBD2 (6 bases). CDR3 length: 14 amino acids. The V gene lost 5 bases and the J gene lost 5 bases, with 15 bases spanning the gap. Germline V lookup: CDR1 MNHEY, CDR2 SVGAGI. The CDR3 loop reads CASSAGPGRETQYF. Here the CDR3 DNA reads TGTGCCAGCAGTGCGGGACCAGGGCGGGAGACCCAGTACTTC.

J is TRBJ2-3 and V is TRBV29-1; D is perhaps TRBD2 (6 bases). CDR1 is SQVTM and CDR2 is ANQGSEA in the germline V gene. This CDR3 has 15 amino acids. The ends were cut back, 5 bases at V and 0 bases at J, with 15 bases in the middle. CDR3 sequence (DNA): TGCAGCGTTATGGGAGGTTCGATTAGCACAGATACGCAGTATTTT. Encoded protein: CSVMGGSISTDTQYF.

The chain carries TRBV9 and TRBJ1-2; maybe TRBD1 (6 bases). CDR1 is SGDLS and CDR2 is YYNGEE in the germline V gene. The CDR3 is 16 amino acids. V gave up 3 bases and J gave up 3 bases, with 18 bases separating them. The CDR3 DNA follows: TGTGCCAGCAGCGATGGGGGCCCTGTAACCCACTATGGCTACACCTTC. It codes for CASSDGGPVTHYGYTF.

This clone was seen once. The sample has other DNA sequences that encode this CDR3 too. The rearrangement links TRBV6-1 to TRBJ2-7; D is unclear. The germline V gene has CDR1 MNHNS and CDR2 SASEGT. With 3 bases removed from V and 4 bases from J, the gap between germline ends came to 7 bases. This CDR3 region has 12 residues. This chain's CDR3 is CASSDYGYEQYF. The CDR3 region has the DNA TGTGCCAGCAGTGATTACGGGTACGAGCAGTACTTC.

This clone came up a few times. The J gene is TRBJ2-3, the V gene TRBV11-2; TRBD2 matches at 11 bases. The CDR3 spans 15 residues. Germline CDR1 and CDR2: SGHAT and FQNNGV. Germline trimming cut 5 bases from V and 3 bases from J; bases unmatched to any gene: 4. CDR3 loop: CASSQLAGGTDTQYF. The CDR3 coding sequence is TGTGCCAGCAGCCAGCTAGCGGGGGGTACAGATACGCAGTATTTT.

J is TRBJ1-6 and V is TRBV5-1; 7 nucleotides line up with TRBD1. Trimming cost V 5 bases and J 7 bases; bases outside gene matches: 6. CDR3 size: 14 residues. CDR1 and CDR2 from the germline V gene are SGHRS and YFSETQ. The CDR3 sequence: CASSDGQANSPLHF. The CDR3 DNA sequence: TGCGCCAGCAGTGACGGACAGGCCAATTCACCCCTCCACTTT.

The rearrangement links TRBV18 to TRBJ2-2; D ambiguous. This CDR3 is built from 14 residues. Trimming pared 6 bases from V and 7 bases from J, leaving 15 bases between. Per germline, CDR1 KGHSH and CDR2 LQKENI. The CDR3 loop is CASSERRLGGELFF. CDR3 in DNA: TGTGCCAGCTCGGAGCGAAGGTTGGGCGGGGAGCTGTTTTTT. Full variable domain (rest looked up from reference TRBV18 and TRBJ2-2): NAGVMQNPRHLVRRRGQEARLRCSPMKGHSHVYWYRQLPEEGLKFMVYLQKENIIDESGMPKERFSAEFPKEGPSILRIQQVVRGDSAAYFCASSERRLGGELFFGEGSRLTVL.

This clone occurred a few times. The chain is built from TRBV2 and TRBJ1-4; TRBD1 matches 9 bases. The V and J ends lost 7 bases and 3 bases, in that order; junction bases with no gene match: 6. Per germline, CDR1 SNHLY and CDR2 FYNNEI. The CDR3 is made up of 15 amino acids. CDR3 sequence: CASTKDRGPNEKLFF. DNA for the CDR3: TGTGCCAGCACTAAGGACAGGGGCCCTAATGAAAAACTGTTTTTT.

This chain connects TRBV6-5 to TRBJ1-5, with TRBD1 matching 7 bases. This CDR3 spans 15 amino acids. The V gene end was trimmed by 5 bases and the J gene end by 3 bases; junction bases not matched to a gene: 7. Germline V gene data show CDR1 as MNHEY and CDR2 as SVGAGI. In DNA, the CDR3 is TGTGCCAGCAGTAGGCGGCAGGGGGTCAATCAGCCCCAGCATTTT. Protein sequence: CASSRRQGVNQPQHF.

The rearrangement links TRBV5-6 to TRBJ2-3; 7 bases agree with TRBD2. The trim removed 5 bases at V and 5 bases at J, leaving 8 bases unmatched. This CDR3 is built from 14 residues. CDR1 is SGHDT and CDR2 is YYEEEE in the germline V gene. CDR3: CASRVLGGEDTQYF. As DNA, the CDR3 is TGTGCCAGCAGGGTCTTGGGGGGGGAAGATACGCAGTATTTT.

J is TRBJ1-2 and V is TRBV7-2; possibly TRBD1 for D (5 bases). The CDR3 has 14 residues. Trimming removed 1 base at V and 3 bases at J, with 9 bases between. CDR1 and CDR2 (germline): SGHTA, FQGNSA. The CDR3 DNA is TGTGCCAGCAGCTTAGAGAAGGGGCACTATGGCTACACCTTC. Translation gives CASSLEKGHYGYTF. The variable domain in full, completed from reference TRBV7-2 and TRBJ1-2, reads GAGVSQSPSNKVTEKGKDVELRCDPISGHTALYWYRQSLGQGLEFLIYFQGNSAPDKSGLPSDRFSAERTGGSVSTLTIQRTQQEDSAVYLCASSLEKGHYGYTFGSGTRLTVV.